The present entry profiles one T cell receptor beta chain with its context. The V end lost 8 bases, the J end lost 5 bases, and 19 bases lay between the germline ends. The germline CDR1 and CDR2 sequences are MNHNS and SASEGT. The CDR3 loop spans 14 amino acids. The sample is drawn from a study of cytomegalovirus exposure and HLA in healthy donors. TCRdb's copy holds only in-frame clones and misses some; the assay was immunoSEQ multiplex PCR. Of 220,000 or so clones in the sample, less than 85% were seen once. This clonotype was sampled from a woman aged 18 to 35 in good health and CMV-seronegative. The V and J genes are TRBV6-1 and TRBJ2-7; TRBD2 is a possible D gene (5 bases). Sequenced input: PBMCs. CDR3 region: CASRQEPGSHEQYF. The CDR3 coding sequence is TGTGCCAGCCGCCAGGAACCGGGGTCCCACGAGCAGTACTTC.